The next 2 T cell receptor beta chains were all read from a single sample in a study of blood T cell repertoires in COVID-19. TCRdb keeps only in-frame clones here, not all; method: immunoSEQ multiplex PCR. In the table there are more than 250,000 clones, around 88% of which are singletons. Sequencing used PBMCs or T cells enriched from blood (not recorded which). The receptors originated from a woman in her 40s who had recovered from COVID-19.

The rearrangement uses TRBV21-1 and TRBJ1-6. TRBV21-1 is marked as a pseudogene. The CDR3 sequence is 14 residues long. Here the CDR3 DNA reads TGTGCCAGCAGCAAACGCGGAGAGAAGTCACCCCTCCACTTT. Translated, it gives CASSKRGEKSPLHF.

This chain connects TRBV7-2 to TRBJ1-2, with 10 bases identical to TRBD1. V shed 3 bases and J 4 bases; nucleotides not matched to a gene: 11. Germline CDR1 and CDR2: SGHTA and FQGNSA. The CDR3 consists of 17 residues. The CDR3 spells CASSFRQGASYSYGYTF. CDR3 DNA sequence: TGTGCCAGCAGCTTTAGACAGGGGGCCTCCTATTCCTATGGCTACACCTTC.